This TCR beta chain came from a study of cytomegalovirus exposure and HLA in healthy donors. A few counts support this clone. As yet, its antigen is unknown. General study findings and limits: What TCR beta sequences reportedly achieved was accurate prediction of HLA-A and HLA-B alleles in most subjects. Rarity characterized most TCR sequences, yet some public TCRs appeared in many donors.

Healthy bone marrow donors formed the donor group. The J segment lost 4 bases and the V segment lost 1 base, leaving 3 bases of the junction unmatched. The CDR3 consists of 16 residues. Germline-derived CDR1 and CDR2 are SGHVS and FNYEAQ. Primers included in the PCR were 60 Vbeta and 13 Jbeta primers. Some clones are missing from TCRdb's copy, which holds only in-frame ones; the method was immunoSEQ multiplex PCR. The sample holds 100,000 to 150,000 clones, over 60% seen once. The source material was PBMCs. V gene TRBV7-6 combines with J gene TRBJ1-4, with TRBD1 matching over 10 bases. This TCR was recovered from a man aged 50 or older in good health and CMV-seronegative. For the CDR3, the DNA is TGTGCCAGCAGCTTAGGGGACAGGGGCCTTAATGAAAAACTGTTTTTT. Its protein product is CASSLGDRGLNEKLFF. The entire variable domain, with the rest obtained from reference TRBV7-6 and TRBJ1-4, is as follows: GAGVSQSPRYKVTKRGQDVALRCDPISGHVSLYWYRQALGQGPEFLTYFNYEAQQDKSGLPNDRFSAERPEGSISTLTIQRTEQRDSAMYRCASSLGDRGLNEKLFFGSGTQLSVL.